Below, 30 T cell receptor beta chains from the same sample are listed, as sequenced in a study of OX40 agonist ivuxolimab in advanced cancers. Some clones are missing from TCRdb's copy, which holds only in-frame ones; the method was immunoSEQ multiplex PCR. The sample includes around 85,000 clones, about 90% seen only once; the top ten take about 1.7%. The source material was CD4+ or CD8+ T cells sorted from blood, sampled in a trial of the OX40 agonist ivuxolimab. These receptor sequences come from an adult with an advanced solid tumor such as melanoma, head and neck, liver or kidney cancer.

The chain carries TRBV5-5 and TRBJ1-5; D gene unclear. The V end was cut by 1 base, the J end by 1 base, with 9 bases between. The germline gives CDR1 SGHKS, CDR2 YYEKEE (reference sequence). CDR3 size: 15 residues. The CDR3 bases are TGTGCCAGCAGCTTGCGCGGGGTCAGCAATCAGCCCCAGCATTTT. Its translation: CASSLRGVSNQPQHF.

V gene TRBV5-4 combines with J gene TRBJ2-5, with 7 bases that match TRBD2. The CDR3 sequence is 17 residues long. Germline V gene sequence: CDR1 SGHNT, CDR2 YYREEE (reference sequence). The V segment lost 3 bases and the J segment 3 bases; nucleotides outside the gene matches: 14. The CDR3 nucleotides are TGTGCCAGCAGCTCCCCCGGGGGGAGGCTCACGGAAGAGACCCAGTACTTC. It translates to CASSSPGGRLTEETQYF.

The V and J genes are TRBV28 and TRBJ2-5, with D tentatively TRBD1 (6 bases). Germline CDR1 reads MDHEN; CDR2 reads SYDVKM. The CDR3 is 14 residues long. V lost 2 bases, J lost 7 bases, and 14 bases lay in between. The CDR3 loop reads CASSLITGSGTQYF. CDR3 nucleotide sequence: TGTGCCAGCAGTTTAATTACAGGGTCGGGGACCCAGTACTTC.

This chain joins TRBV5-1 and TRBJ1-4, with D possibly TRBD1 on 6 matching bases. The germline gives CDR1 SGHRS, CDR2 YFSETQ. This CDR3 has 13 residues. V was trimmed by 10 bases and J by 4 bases, leaving 14 bases between them. The CDR3 reads CASRGGNNEKLFF. DNA for the CDR3: TGCGCCTCACGAGGGGGGAATAATGAAAAACTGTTTTTT.

V usage is TRBV11-2 and J usage is TRBJ2-5; 11 positions match TRBD2. Germline CDR1 SGHAT, CDR2 FQNNGV. This CDR3 has 16 amino acids. The ends lost 2 bases at V and 4 bases at J; junction bases unmatched: 6. The CDR3 protein is CASSLSDLAGGETQYF. CDR3 nucleotides: TGTGCCAGCAGCTTAAGTGACCTAGCGGGAGGAGAGACCCAGTACTTC.

As concerns this clone: The same CDR3 arises from other DNA sequences in this sample as well. The rearrangement links TRBV6-1 to TRBJ2-7, with D perhaps matching TRBD1 (5 bases). V shed 1 base and J shed 4 bases, with 5 bases lying between them. The CDR3 loop spans 12 amino acids. Germline values: CDR1 MNHNS, CDR2 SASEGT. The CDR3 loop reads CASSEGQYEQYF. The CDR3 DNA sequence: TGTGCCAGCAGTGAAGGACAGTACGAGCAGTACTTC.

The rearrangement uses TRBV10-3 and TRBJ1-1, with a weak D call TRBD1 (6 bases). This CDR3 has 15 residues. V was shortened by 3 bases and J by 1 base, with 12 bases between the two germline ends. The V gene's germline CDR1 is ENHRY and CDR2 SYGVKD. Here the CDR3 DNA reads TGTGCCATCAGTGAAGGGGGACACCCGAACACTGAAGCTTTCTTT. It encodes CAISEGGHPNTEAFF.

V and J are TRBV2 and TRBJ2-3; D possibly corresponds to TRBD2 (6 bases). V was shortened by 4 bases and J by 0 bases, with 14 bases between the two germline ends. Germline assignment: CDR1 SNHLY and CDR2 FYNNEI. CDR3 length equals 16 residues. The CDR3 DNA follows: TGTGCCAGCAGTGCCAGAATGGCGGGAAGCACAGATACGCAGTATTTT. Translation gives CASSARMAGSTDTQYF.

The rearrangement joins TRBV7-9 to TRBJ2-6, with TRBD1 matching over 8 bases. Germline CDR1 is SEHNR and CDR2 is FQNEAQ (reference sequence). The length of the CDR3 is 17 residues. With 6 bases clipped from V and 4 bases from J, the junction kept 11 bases outside the gene matches. The DNA for the CDR3 is TGTGCCAGCAGGATCGGACAGGGACCGTCCGGGGCCAACGTCCTGACTTTC. Translated, it gives CASRIGQGPSGANVLTF.

This clone was observed a single time. The genes are TRBV6-4 and TRBJ1-1, with D hard to call. Germline CDR1 and CDR2: MRHNA and SNTAGT. V was cut by 5 bases and J by 1 base, with 8 bases left in between. There are 13 residues in the CDR3. DNA of the CDR3: TGTGCCAGCAGTTTTGAGGAGAACACTGAAGCTTTCTTT. Translation: CASSFEENTEAFF.

This clone was observed a single time. This chain links TRBV19 with TRBJ2-4; D gene uncertain. In germline, CDR1 is LNHDA, CDR2 SQIVND (reference sequence). Trimming left V 3 bases short and J 9 bases short, with 15 bases between. The CDR3 runs to 14 residues. The CDR3 is CASSMFRQSSIQYF. CDR3 DNA: TGTGCCAGTAGTATGTTTAGGCAATCCAGCATTCAGTACTTC.

This chain connects TRBV11-2 to TRBJ2-7, with 8 bases aligning to TRBD1. Germline CDR1 is SGHAT and CDR2 is FQNNGV. Trimming removed 5 bases from V and 3 bases from J; junction bases left unmatched: 3. This CDR3 has 13 amino acids. CDR3 coding DNA: TGTGCCAGCAGCCGGGACAGGAACTACGAGCAGTACTTC. It encodes CASSRDRNYEQYF.

The V and J genes are TRBV5-6 and TRBJ1-5; 7 bases fit TRBD1. J was trimmed by 4 bases and V by 3 bases; bases with no gene match: 4. Germline V gene lookup returns CDR1 SGHDT and CDR2 YYEEEE. The CDR3 covers 14 residues. CDR3 protein: CASSWGQMNQPQHF. In nucleotides, the CDR3 is TGTGCCAGCAGCTGGGGACAGATGAATCAGCCCCAGCATTTT.

The V gene is TRBV19, the J gene TRBJ2-1; a weak D match, TRBD2 (8 bases). The CDR3 has 18 residues. V was cut by 6 bases and J by 7 bases, with 28 bases left in between. Germline CDR1 is LNHDA and CDR2 is SQIVND (reference sequence). CDR3 nucleotide sequence: TGTGCCAGTAGGAGGAGGGGGCAGGGGACTAGAGGAATGAATGAGCAGTTCTTC. Its protein product is CASRRRGQGTRGMNEQFF.

The chain combines TRBV4-1 with TRBJ1-1; no definite D call. CDR1 and CDR2 from the germline V gene are MGHRA and YSYEKL. The CDR3 is 14 amino acids. V was trimmed by 1 base and J by 4 bases, leaving 10 bases between them. Written as DNA, the CDR3 is TGCGCCAGCAGCCAAGCTCCAGGAGGCACTGAAGCTTTCTTT. Residues: CASSQAPGGTEAFF.

In this sample, this clone turned up once. The V and J genes are TRBV19 and TRBJ2-3, with TRBD2 matching 7 bases. The CDR3 extends over 14 amino acids. V was clipped by 5 bases and J by 6 bases; unmatched bases: 8. CDR1 and CDR2 from the germline V gene are LNHDA and SQIVND (reference sequence). CDR3 nucleotides: TGTGCCAGTAGTGAGGCGGGAGTAGGGGATACGCAGTATTTT. Translated: CASSEAGVGDTQYF.

This rearrangement joins TRBV11-2 to TRBJ1-4; D remains unclear. The length of the CDR3 is 12 residues. Germline V CDR1 and CDR2: SGHAT, FQNNGV. Trimming pared 1 base from V and 7 bases from J, leaving 4 bases between. In nucleotides, the CDR3 is TGTGCCAGCAGCTTAGTTGGTGAAAAACTGTTTTTT. This translates into CASSLVGEKLFF.

This clone occurred a few times. The chain joins TRBV15 to TRBJ2-1; 7 nucleotides line up with TRBD2. Germline CDR1 reads LNHNV; CDR2 reads YYDKDF (reference sequence). V was pared by 4 bases and J by 2 bases, with 2 bases of the junction left unmatched. The CDR3 covers 14 residues. The CDR3 loop is CATSTSGAYNEQFF. CDR3 bases: TGTGCCACCAGCACTAGCGGAGCCTACAATGAGCAGTTCTTC.

The chain recombines TRBV2 with TRBJ2-1, with D maybe TRBD1 (6 bases). Germline V gene sequence: CDR1 SNHLY, CDR2 FYNNEI. The CDR3 totals 13 residues. The V end was cut by 4 bases, the J end by 9 bases, with 13 bases between. The CDR3 sequence is CASSGLRGGEQFF. The CDR3 coding sequence is TGTGCCAGCAGTGGCCTCAGGGGCGGTGAGCAGTTCTTC.

This sequence joins TRBV6-1 and TRBJ1-2, with D maybe TRBD1 (6 bases). CDR3 length equals 12 residues. Looked up from germline, CDR1 is MNHNS and CDR2 is SASEGT. Trimming removed 5 bases at V and 6 bases at J, with 10 bases between. The CDR3 region has the DNA TGTGCCAGCAGTTGGACAGTGGATGGCTACACCTTC. Translated, it gives CASSWTVDGYTF.

The chain combines TRBV7-9 with TRBJ1-4; TRBD1 might be the D (5 bases). The CDR3 has 15 amino acids. V lost 3 bases and J 5 bases, leaving 13 bases between the germline ends. CDR1 is SEHNR and CDR2 is FQNEAQ in the germline V gene (reference sequence). The CDR3 DNA is TGTGCCAGCAGCTTCGGTGCGGGGGTGAATGAAAAACTGTTTTTT. Encoded protein: CASSFGAGVNEKLFF.

The J gene is TRBJ2-4, the V gene TRBV10-3; TRBD1 agrees at 12 bases. J was trimmed by 2 bases and V by 7 bases; bases with no gene match: 9. The CDR3 loop spans 17 amino acids. Germline V CDR1 and CDR2: ENHRY, SYGVKD. The CDR3 region has the DNA TGTGCCATCAAGCGGGGACAGGGGGCGCCCACCAAAAACATTCAGTACTTC. Amino acid sequence: CAIKRGQGAPTKNIQYF.

The rearrangement links TRBV9 to TRBJ2-5; tentative D call: TRBD1 (7 bases). The CDR3 extends over 13 amino acids. The germline gives CDR1 SGDLS, CDR2 YYNGEE. The V end was cut by 6 bases, the J end by 5 bases, with 14 bases between. The DNA of the CDR3 is TGTGCCAGCATTCAGGGGGGAAACGAGACCCAGTACTTC. This encodes CASIQGGNETQYF.

The chain uses TRBV11-3 and TRBJ2-1; 14 positions match TRBD2. Germline V gene lookup returns CDR1 SGHNT and CDR2 YENEEA. Trimming at V came to 5 bases and at J to 8 bases, leaving 8 bases not matched to a gene. This CDR3 has 16 amino acids. CDR3 in amino acids: CASSLGTSGSLDEQFF. CDR3 bases: TGTGCCAGCAGCCTCGGGACTAGCGGGAGTTTAGATGAGCAGTTCTTC.

V and J are TRBV29-1 and TRBJ2-3; D is unresolved. The CDR3 totals 13 residues. Trimming shortened V by 5 bases and J by 0 bases, and 9 bases separated the two germline ends. CDR1 is SQVTM and CDR2 is ANQGSEA in the germline V gene. The CDR3 loop is CSVRLGSTDTQYF. In DNA, the CDR3 is TGCAGCGTTAGGCTAGGGAGCACAGATACGCAGTATTTT.

The chain has TRBV28 and TRBJ1-5, with D perhaps matching TRBD1 (5 bases). The germline V and J ends were trimmed by 5 bases and 1 base, with 9 bases remaining between them. CDR1 is MDHEN, CDR2 SYDVKM, per germline. CDR3 length equals 14 residues. CDR3 sequence reads: CASSPGNSNQPQHF. CDR3 nucleotides: TGTGCCAGCAGTCCAGGGAACAGCAATCAGCCCCAGCATTTT.

V and J are TRBV6-1 and TRBJ2-3; 11 positions match TRBD2. Trimming removed 0 bases from V and 1 base from J; junction bases left unmatched: 3. Germline V gene data show CDR1 as MNHNS and CDR2 as SASEGT. This CDR3 is 17 amino acids long. The CDR3 nucleotides read TGTGCCAGCAGTGAAGCAGTGGGACTAGCGGGCACAGATACGCAGTATTTT. Its translation is CASSEAVGLAGTDTQYF.

The chain employs TRBV5-4 and TRBJ2-7, with 10 nucleotides matching TRBD1. The CDR3 is made up of 15 amino acids. The V segment lost 3 bases and the J segment 6 bases; nucleotides outside the gene matches: 9. The germline V gene has CDR1 SGHNT and CDR2 YYREEE (reference sequence). DNA of the CDR3: TGTGCCAGCAGCTACCAGGGGGACAGGGGCGGCGAGCAGTACTTC. This sequence encodes CASSYQGDRGGEQYF.

This chain joins TRBV7-9 and TRBJ2-7; D call uncertain. The CDR3 loop spans 14 amino acids. The germline V gene encodes CDR1 SEHNR and CDR2 FQNEAQ (reference sequence). V was shortened by 5 bases and J by 2 bases, with 13 bases between the two germline ends. Written as DNA, the CDR3 is TGTGCCAGCAGCCCCCTTCCCGGCACCTACGAGCAGTACTTC. This codes for CASSPLPGTYEQYF.

The rearrangement joins TRBV10-3 to TRBJ2-7; the match to TRBD2 covers 12 bases. Germline V lookup: CDR1 ENHRY, CDR2 SYGVKD. After removal of 6 bases from V and 5 bases from J, the junction contained 8 bases not matched to a gene. The CDR3 runs 15 residues. The CDR3 nucleotides are TGTGCCATCAGCGCGACTAGCGGGAGTCCCAACGAGCAGTACTTC. Protein sequence: CAISATSGSPNEQYF.